The next 2 T cell receptor beta chains were all read from a single sample in a study of shared T cell receptors in the human thymus. The repertoire was sequenced with immunoSEQ multiplex PCR; TCRdb's copy has only in-frame clones and lacks some. This table has about 660,000 clones, 70% to 90% appearing once. Separately, the same data were catalogued under a study of human thymus T cells.

Sequenced sample: thymocytes. The source of these receptors is a boy younger than two with a congenital heart defect.

The chain recombines TRBV28 with TRBJ2-5, with D perhaps matching TRBD1 (5 bases). Deletions cut 8 bases from V and 5 bases from J, with 15 bases between. CDR3 size: 13 residues. Germline values: CDR1 MDHEN, CDR2 SYDVKM. In DNA, the CDR3 is TGTGCCAGCCAAACAGGACCCTGGGAGACCCAGTACTTC. This codes for CASQTGPWETQYF. The entire variable domain, with the rest obtained from reference TRBV28 and TRBJ2-5, is as follows: DVKVTQSSRYLVKRTGEKVFLECVQDMDHENMFWYRQDPGLGLRLIYFSYDVKMKEKGDIPEGYSVSREKKERFSLILESASTNQTSMYLCASQTGPWETQYFGPGTRLLVL.

This clone was observed a handful of times. The chain employs TRBV27 and TRBJ2-3, with TRBD2 matching 8 bases. Germline V lookup: CDR1 MNHEY, CDR2 SMNVEV (reference sequence). Losses at the gene ends were 0 bases for V and 0 bases for J; bases not matched to a gene: 2. The CDR3 consists of 16 residues. In nucleotides, the CDR3 is TGTGCCAGCAGTTTATCCCCTAGCGGGAGCACAGATACGCAGTATTTT. This gives the protein CASSLSPSGSTDTQYF.